This T cell receptor (beta chain) was obtained from a study of blood T cell repertoires in COVID-19. Turning to the study itself: Acute and convalescent COVID-19 specimens originated in the United States, Italy and Spain. PBMCs, B-cell-depleted T cells, or T cells provided the cDNA or gDNA that made up the material.

Original handling: For nucleated cells, counts were estimated from reference gene primer amplification. Data came from immunoSEQ multiplex PCR; TCRdb stores just in-frame clones and leaves some out. V and J calls plus clone size are reproduced from that table; the DNA served to infer D and trimming. The sample lists around 100,000 clones, approximately 84% occurring once. The germline CDR1 and CDR2 sequences are MDHEN and SYDVKM. V shed 6 bases, J shed 2 bases, and the junction held 8 bases outside the gene matches. CDR3 length: 15 residues. The chain links TRBV28 to TRBJ1-2; 8 bases are a match to TRBD1. This clonotype was obtained from a man in his 60s with acute or convalescent COVID-19. The sequenced sample consisted of peripheral blood. CDR3 protein: CASSRASGGNYGYTF. DNA of the CDR3: TGTGCCAGCAGCCGAGCCTCAGGGGGCAACTATGGCTACACCTTC.